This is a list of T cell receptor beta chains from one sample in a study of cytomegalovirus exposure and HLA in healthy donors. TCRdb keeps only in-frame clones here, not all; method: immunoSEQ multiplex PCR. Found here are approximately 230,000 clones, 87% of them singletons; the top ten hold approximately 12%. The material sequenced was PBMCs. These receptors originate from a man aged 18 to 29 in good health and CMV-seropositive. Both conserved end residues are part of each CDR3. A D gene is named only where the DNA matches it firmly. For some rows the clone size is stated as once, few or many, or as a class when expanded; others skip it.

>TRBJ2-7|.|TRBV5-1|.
CASSLEGTYEQYF
TGCGCCAGCAGCTTGGAGGGTACTTACGAGCAGTACTTC
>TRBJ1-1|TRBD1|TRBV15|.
CATSRGKGDRYKAFF
TGTGCCACCAGCAGAGGAAAAGGGGACAGGTACAAAGCTTTCTTT
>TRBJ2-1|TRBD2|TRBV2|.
CASSGTSGEQFF
TGTGCCAGCAGTGGTACTAGCGGGGAGCAGTTCTTC
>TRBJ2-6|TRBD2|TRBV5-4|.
CASRMGGSSGANVLTF
TGTGCCAGCAGGATGGGAGGGAGCTCTGGGGCCAACGTCCTGACTTTC
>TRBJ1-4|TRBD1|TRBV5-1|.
CASSFHSGGTNEKLFF
TGCGCCAGCAGCTTTCACTCAGGGGGAACTAATGAAAAACTGTTTTTT
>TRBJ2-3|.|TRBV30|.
CAWKWGYNTDTQYF
TGTGCCTGGAAATGGGGGTATAACACAGATACGCAGTATTTT
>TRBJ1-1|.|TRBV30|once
CAWTERRGVAFF
TGTGCCTGGACTGAAAGGCGGGGGGTTGCTTTCTTT
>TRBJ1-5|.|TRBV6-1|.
CASTEGGSGQPQHF
TGTGCCAGCACCGAGGGGGGTTCGGGTCAGCCCCAGCATTTT
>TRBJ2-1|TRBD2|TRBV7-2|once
CASSLGLAGDFYNEQFF
TGTGCCAGCAGCTTGGGACTAGCGGGTGATTTCTACAATGAGCAGTTCTTC
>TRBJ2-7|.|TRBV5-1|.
CASSWGGRGTYEQYF
TGCGCCAGCAGCTGGGGCGGCAGGGGAACCTACGAGCAGTACTTC
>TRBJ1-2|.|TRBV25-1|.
CASSELYGYTF
TGTGCCAGCAGTGAACTCTATGGCTACACCTTC
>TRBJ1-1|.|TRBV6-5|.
CASKTHRILNTEAFF
TGTGCCAGCAAAACCCACAGGATCTTGAACACTGAAGCTTTCTTT
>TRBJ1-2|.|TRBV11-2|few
CASSLAGDNYGYTF
TGTGCCAGCAGCTTAGCCGGAGATAACTATGGCTACACCTTC
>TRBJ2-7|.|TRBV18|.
CASSPREAGALGEQYF
TGTGCCAGCTCACCACGAGAAGCGGGCGCCCTGGGCGAGCAGTACTTC
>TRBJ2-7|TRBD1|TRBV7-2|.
CASSSIPGGYEQYF
TGTGCCAGCAGCTCTATACCAGGGGGCTACGAGCAGTACTTC
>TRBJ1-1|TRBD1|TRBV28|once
CASNLQGANTEAFF
TGTGCCAGCAACCTACAGGGGGCGAACACTGAAGCTTTCTTT
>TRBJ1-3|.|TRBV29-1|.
CSVGESSGNTIYF
TGCAGCGTTGGGGAGAGCTCTGGAAACACCATATATTTT
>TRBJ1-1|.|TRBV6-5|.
CASSLNPSEGATEAFF
TGTGCCAGCAGTTTAAACCCATCCGAAGGGGCCACTGAAGCTTTCTTT
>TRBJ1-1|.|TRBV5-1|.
CASSLKTGGLPEAFF
TGCGCCAGCAGCTTGAAGACAGGTGGTCTTCCGGAAGCTTTCTTT
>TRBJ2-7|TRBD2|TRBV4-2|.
CASSQGAGTYYEQYF
TGTGCCAGCAGCCAAGGAGCGGGAACTTATTACGAGCAGTACTTC
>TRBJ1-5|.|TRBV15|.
CATSTDTDGPQHF
TGTGCCACCAGCACCGACACCGACGGGCCCCAGCATTTT
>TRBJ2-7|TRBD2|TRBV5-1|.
CASSYSGPDYEQYF
TGCGCCAGCAGCTATAGCGGGCCAGACTACGAGCAGTACTTC
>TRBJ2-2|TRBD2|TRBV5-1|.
CASSFSGSNTGELFF
TGCGCCAGCAGCTTTAGCGGGTCGAACACCGGGGAGCTGTTTTTT
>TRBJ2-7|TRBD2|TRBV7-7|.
CASSLVPRPGGRRNEQYF
TGTGCCAGCAGCTTAGTACCCCGCCCTGGCGGGAGACGGAACGAGCAGTACTTC
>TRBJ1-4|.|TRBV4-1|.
CASRLRTVANEKLFF
TGCGCCAGCAGGCTCCGGACAGTTGCTAATGAAAAACTGTTTTTT
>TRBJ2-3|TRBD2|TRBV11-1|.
CASSLAGGRLGTDTQYF
TGTGCCAGCAGCTTGGCGGGAGGCCGTCTAGGCACAGATACGCAGTATTTT
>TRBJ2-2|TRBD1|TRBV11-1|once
CASSLGTGGGRSTGELFF
TGTGCCAGCAGCTTAGGGACAGGGGGCGGGAGAAGCACCGGGGAGCTGTTTTTT
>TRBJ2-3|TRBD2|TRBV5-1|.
CASSRTSGRADTQYF
TGCGCCAGCAGTCGGACTAGCGGGAGGGCAGATACGCAGTATTTT
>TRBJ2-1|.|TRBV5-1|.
CASSLAYGNEQFF
TGCGCCAGCAGCTTGGCCTACGGGAATGAGCAGTTCTTC
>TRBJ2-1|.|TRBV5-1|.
CASSLVPGHSISEQFF
TGCGCCAGCAGCTTGGTGCCCGGGCATAGCATCAGTGAGCAGTTCTTC
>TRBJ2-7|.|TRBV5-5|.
CASSLVSTYEQYF
TGTGCCAGCAGCTTGGTCAGCACCTACGAGCAGTACTTC
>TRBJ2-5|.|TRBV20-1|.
CSAPRSETQYF
TGCAGTGCCCCCCGCTCGGAGACCCAGTACTTC
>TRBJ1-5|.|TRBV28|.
CASSKPGGGPKPQHF
TGTGCCAGCAGCAAGCCTGGGGGGGGTCCTAAGCCCCAGCATTTT
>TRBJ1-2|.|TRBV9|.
CASSVGQADRGYGYTF
TGTGCCAGCAGCGTAGGACAGGCTGACCGGGGCTATGGCTACACCTTC
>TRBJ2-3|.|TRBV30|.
CAWSVKGADTQYF
TGTGCCTGGAGTGTAAAAGGGGCAGATACGCAGTATTTT
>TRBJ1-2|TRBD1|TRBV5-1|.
CASSLAVTGGASGYTF
TGCGCCAGCAGCTTGGCGGTGACAGGGGGCGCGAGTGGCTACACCTTC
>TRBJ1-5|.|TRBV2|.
CASSEAGINQPQHF
TGTGCCAGCAGTGAAGCAGGGATAAATCAGCCCCAGCATTTT
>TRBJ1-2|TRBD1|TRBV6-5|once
CASSSPTGAGYTF
TGTGCCAGCAGTTCCCCTACAGGGGCCGGCTACACCTTC
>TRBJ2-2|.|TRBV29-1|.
CSAPKGGGELFF
TGCAGCGCCCCAAAAGGGGGTGGGGAGCTGTTTTTT
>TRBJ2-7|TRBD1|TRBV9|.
CASSVDGTVSYEQYF
TGTGCCAGCAGCGTAGACGGGACAGTCTCCTACGAGCAGTACTTC
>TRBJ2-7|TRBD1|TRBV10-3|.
CAISDEGTGGYEQYF
TGTGCCATCAGTGATGAGGGGACAGGGGGATACGAGCAGTACTTC
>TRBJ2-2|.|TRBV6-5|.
CASSYLPGENTGELFF
TGTGCCAGCAGTTACTTGCCAGGGGAGAACACCGGGGAGCTGTTTTTT
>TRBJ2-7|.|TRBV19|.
CASSDGGEQYF
TGTGCCAGTAGTGACGGAGGCGAGCAGTACTTC
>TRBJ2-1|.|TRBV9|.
CASSVGGVGTYNEQFF
TGTGCCAGCAGCGTAGGAGGGGTGGGGACCTACAATGAGCAGTTCTTC
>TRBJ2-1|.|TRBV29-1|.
CSVEPDHLRRREQFF
TGCAGCGTCGAACCCGACCACCTAAGAAGACGCGAGCAGTTCTTC
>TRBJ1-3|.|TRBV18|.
CASSRDVGVPGNTIYF
TGTGCCAGCTCCCGAGACGTGGGGGTCCCGGGAAACACCATATATTTT
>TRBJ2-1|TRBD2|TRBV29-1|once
CSVPGLAGGPREQFF
TGCAGCGTGCCGGGACTAGCGGGAGGGCCGCGGGAGCAGTTCTTC
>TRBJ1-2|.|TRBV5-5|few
CASSLTPGSSGYTF
TGTGCCAGCAGCTTGACCCCGGGATCTAGTGGCTACACCTTC
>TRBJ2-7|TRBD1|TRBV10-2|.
CASRPRGPYEQYF
TGCGCCAGCAGACCTAGGGGGCCCTACGAGCAGTACTTC
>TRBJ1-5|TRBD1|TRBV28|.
CASSLPGQGGQPQHF
TGTGCCAGCAGTCTACCGGGACAGGGTGGCCAGCCCCAGCATTTT
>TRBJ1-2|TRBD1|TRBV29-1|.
CSVRVTGNGYTF
TGCAGCGTTAGGGTGACAGGGAATGGCTACACCTTC
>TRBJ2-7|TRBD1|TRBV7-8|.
CASSRDRRYEQYF
TGTGCCAGCAGCCGGGACAGGCGCTACGAGCAGTACTTC
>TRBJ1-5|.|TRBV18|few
CASSPGQDQPQHF
TGTGCCAGCTCACCAGGGCAGGATCAGCCCCAGCATTTT
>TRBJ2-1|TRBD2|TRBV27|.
CASRLEGTSGSNEQFF
TGTGCCAGCAGACTAGAAGGGACTAGCGGGAGTAATGAGCAGTTCTTC
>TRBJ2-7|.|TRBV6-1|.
CASSDGFLEQYF
TGTGCCAGCAGTGACGGCTTCCTGGAGCAGTACTTC